This TCR beta chain was found in a study of cytomegalovirus exposure and HLA in healthy donors. V shed 4 bases, J shed 2 bases, and the junction held 2 bases outside the gene matches. Germline lookup yields CDR1 SNHLY and CDR2 FYNNEI. This CDR3 is 14 amino acids long. TCRdb keeps only in-frame clones here, not all; method: immunoSEQ multiplex PCR. The sample holds 150,000 to 200,000 clones, roughly 81% seen once. As concerns this clone: This sample includes further DNA sequences coding for the same CDR3.

The sample taken for sequencing was PBMCs. The sequence was obtained from a woman under 40 in good health and CMV-seronegative. The chain has TRBV2 and TRBJ2-5; 9 nucleotides align to TRBD2. Here the CDR3 reads CASSGLAGQETQYF. CDR3 DNA: TGTGCCAGCAGTGGCCTAGCGGGGCAAGAGACCCAGTACTTC.